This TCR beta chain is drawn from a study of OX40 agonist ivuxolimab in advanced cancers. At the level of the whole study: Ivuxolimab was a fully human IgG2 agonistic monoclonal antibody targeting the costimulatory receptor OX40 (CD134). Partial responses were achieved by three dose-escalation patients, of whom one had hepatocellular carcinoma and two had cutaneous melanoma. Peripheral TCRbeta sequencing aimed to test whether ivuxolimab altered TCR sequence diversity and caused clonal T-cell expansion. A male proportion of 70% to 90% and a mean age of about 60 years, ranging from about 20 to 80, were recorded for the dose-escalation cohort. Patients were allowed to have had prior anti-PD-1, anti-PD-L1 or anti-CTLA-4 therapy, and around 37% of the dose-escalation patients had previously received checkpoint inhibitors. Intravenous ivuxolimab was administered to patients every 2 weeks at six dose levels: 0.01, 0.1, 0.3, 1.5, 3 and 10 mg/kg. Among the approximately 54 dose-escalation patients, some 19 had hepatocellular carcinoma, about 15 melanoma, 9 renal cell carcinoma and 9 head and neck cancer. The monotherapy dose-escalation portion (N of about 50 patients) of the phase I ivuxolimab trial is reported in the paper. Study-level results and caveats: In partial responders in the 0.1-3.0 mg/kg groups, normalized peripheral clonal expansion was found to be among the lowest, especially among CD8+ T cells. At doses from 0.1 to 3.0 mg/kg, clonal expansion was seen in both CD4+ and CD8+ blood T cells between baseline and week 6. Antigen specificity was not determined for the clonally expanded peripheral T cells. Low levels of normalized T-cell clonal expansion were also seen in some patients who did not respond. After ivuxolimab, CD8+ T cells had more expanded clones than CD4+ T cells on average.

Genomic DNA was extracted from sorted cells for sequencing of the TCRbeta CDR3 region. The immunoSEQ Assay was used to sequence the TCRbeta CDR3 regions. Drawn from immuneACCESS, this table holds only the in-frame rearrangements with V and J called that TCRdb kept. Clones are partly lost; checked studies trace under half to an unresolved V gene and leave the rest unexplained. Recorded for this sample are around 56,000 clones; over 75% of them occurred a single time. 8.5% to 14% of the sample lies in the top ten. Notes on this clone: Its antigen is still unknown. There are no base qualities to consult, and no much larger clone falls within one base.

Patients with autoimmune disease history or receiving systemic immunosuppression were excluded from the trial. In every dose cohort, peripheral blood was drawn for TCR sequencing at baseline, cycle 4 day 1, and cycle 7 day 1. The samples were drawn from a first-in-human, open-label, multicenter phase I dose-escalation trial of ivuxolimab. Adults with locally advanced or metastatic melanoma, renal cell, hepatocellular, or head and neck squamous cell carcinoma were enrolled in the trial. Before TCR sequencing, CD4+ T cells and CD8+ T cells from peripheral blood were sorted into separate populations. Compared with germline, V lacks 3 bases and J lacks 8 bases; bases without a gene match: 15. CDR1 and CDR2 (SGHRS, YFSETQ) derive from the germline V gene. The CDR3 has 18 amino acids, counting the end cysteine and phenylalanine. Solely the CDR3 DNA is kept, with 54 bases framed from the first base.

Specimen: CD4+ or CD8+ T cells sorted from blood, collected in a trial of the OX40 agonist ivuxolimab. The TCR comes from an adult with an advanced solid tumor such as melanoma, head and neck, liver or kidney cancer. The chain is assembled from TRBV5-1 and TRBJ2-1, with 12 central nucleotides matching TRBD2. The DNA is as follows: TGCGCCAGCAGCTCGGAGGCTGGACTAGCGGGATTAAACGATGAGCAGTTCTTC. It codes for CASSSEAGLAGLNDEQFF.